Shown below are 23 T cell receptor beta chains from a single sample sequenced in a study of tumor-infiltrating lymphocytes in primary liver carcinoma. Extraction of RNA together with DNA used roughly 20-32 mg of unsorted bulk tissue. Synthesis of TCR beta cDNA was carried out from 450 to 650 ng total RNA with a constant-region primer. Three-round nested multiplex PCR performed with slightly modified ARM-PCR produced the TCR beta libraries. TRBV1-TRBV30 forward primers paired with a C-beta reverse primer drove the first two PCR rounds, about 11 cycles each. TCRdb used MiXCR to reprocess the multiplex PCR reads, holding one entry per CDR3 protein. This sample has under 90,000 distinct CDR3 sequences, with 65% to 80% found just once. The sequenced sample consisted of liver tumor tissue from sampling region 1. As to subset: tumor region T1, superior pole. These receptors originate from a man aged 35 to 55 with primary liver carcinoma and hepatitis B virus infection.

This clonotype was detected only once. A junction end diverges from the germline sequence, so it may reflect a read error. This sequence joins TRBV29-1 and TRBJ2-1; D perhaps matches TRBD2 (5 bases). The CDR3 has 13 amino acids. Germline CDR1 is SQVTM and CDR2 is ANQGSEA. The CDR3 bases are TGTAGCGTCTACCCAAACTCCTACAATGAGCAGTTCTTC. It codes for CSVYPNSYNEQFF.

V usage is TRBV11-2 and J usage is TRBJ1-2, with D unclear. V dropped 1 base and J dropped 7 bases, with 7 bases sitting between them. The CDR3 is 12 amino acids. The germline V gene encodes CDR1 SGHAT and CDR2 FQNNGV. CDR3 residues: CASSLGLGGYTF. CDR3 in DNA: TGTGCCAGCAGCTTAGGACTGGGTGGCTACACCTTC. Filled out from reference TRBV11-2 and TRBJ1-2, the complete variable domain reads EAGVAQSPRYKIIEKRQSVAFWCNPISGHATLYWYQQILGQGPKLLIQFQNNGVVDDSQLPKDRFSAERLKGVDSTLKIQPAKLEDSAVYLCASSLGLGGYTFGSGTRLTVV.

With respect to this clonotype: A much more abundant neighbour one base away suggests this may be a read error. This chain links TRBV7-9 with TRBJ2-1; D assignment may be TRBD1 or TRBD2 (5 bases each). In germline, CDR1 is SEHNR, CDR2 FQNEAQ (reference sequence). This CDR3 is built from 15 residues. The V end lost 3 bases, the J end lost 7 bases, and 16 bases lay between the germline ends. This CDR3 reads CASSLRGVRENEQFF. The CDR3 nucleotides read TGTGCCAGCAGCTTGAGAGGGGTCAGAGAGAATGAGCAGTTCTTC.

V and J are TRBV19 and TRBJ1-6, with D unresolved. This CDR3 region has 16 residues. CDR1 is LNHDA and CDR2 is SQIVND in the germline V gene (reference sequence). V was shortened by 4 bases and J by 5 bases, with 15 bases between the two germline ends. CDR3 loop: CASSKRPTGDNSPLHF. Written as DNA, the CDR3 is TGTGCCAGTAGTAAGAGACCGACGGGAGATAATTCACCCCTCCACTTT.

Notes on this clonotype: One end of the junction varies from germline; a read error may be responsible. J is TRBJ2-7 and V is TRBV5-5; 8 bases map to TRBD1. The CDR3 has 13 amino acids. The germline CDR1 and CDR2 sequences are SGHKS and YYEKEE (reference sequence). This CDR3 is CTSSLDREYEPYF. CDR3 in DNA: TGTACCAGCAGCTTGGACAGGGAATACGAGCCGTACTTC.

On this clonotype: Relative to the germline gene, one junction end is altered; a read error may explain this. CDR3 DNA sequence: TGTGCCAACAGTTTCCTAAGTGGGAGCGCTACAGATACGCAGTATTTT. It yields the protein CANSFLSGSATDTQYF. The chain couples TRBV12-3 or TRBV12-4 to TRBJ2-3; the D gene is possibly TRBD2 (5 bases). The CDR3 has 16 amino acids.

This clonotype is medium-sized in the sample. The chain links TRBV5-1 to TRBJ2-7; 7 nucleotides agree with TRBD2. This CDR3 has 15 residues. V was clipped by 1 base and J by 3 bases; unmatched bases: 7. Germline-derived CDR1 and CDR2 are SGHRS and YFSETQ. The chain's CDR3 is CASSLTGLAVYEQYF. The CDR3 bases are TGCGCCAGCAGCTTGACAGGTCTAGCGGTCTACGAGCAGTACTTC.

On this clonotype: Mismatch with germline at one junction end may stem from a read error. V usage is TRBV29-1 and J usage is TRBJ1-1; TRBD1 is a possible D gene (5 bases). This CDR3 is built from 14 residues. Looked up from germline, CDR1 is SQVTM and CDR2 is ANQGSEA. The CDR3 protein is CSVARRPEDTEVFF. The CDR3 DNA is TGCAGCGTTGCGCGGAGGCCGGAGGACACTGAAGTTTTCTTT. Drawing the rest from reference TRBV29-1 and TRBJ1-1, the complete variable domain is SAVISQKPSRDICQRGTSLTIQCQVDSQVTMMFWYRQQPGQSLTLIATANQGSEATYESGFVIDKFPISRPNLTFSTLTVSNMSPEDSSIYLCSVARRPEDTEVFFGQGTRLTVV.

A word on this clonotype: A much larger clone sits a single nucleotide away, making a read error possible. The V gene is TRBV6-4, the J gene TRBJ2-1; 10 nucleotides align to TRBD2. V was pared by 3 bases and J by 5 bases, with 4 bases of the junction left unmatched. The CDR3 length is 15 residues. Germline V gives CDR1 MRHNA, CDR2 SNTAGT. CDR3 nucleotides: TGTGCCAGCAGTGAAAGACTAGCGGGCCACAATGAGCAGTTCTTC. It translates to CASSERLAGHNEQFF.

This clonotype has just one count. It is likely a read error, because the conserved phenylalanine at the end of the CDR3 is missing. The chain carries TRBV11-2 and TRBJ2-1, with D possibly called TRBD1 or TRBD2 (5 bases each). Germline loops: CDR1 SGHAT, CDR2 FQNNGV. CDR3 length equals 15 residues. CDR3 in DNA: TGTGTCAGGGTACTAGGGGACCTTCGGGGACATGAGCAGTTCTCC. The encoded protein is CVRVLGDLRGHEQFS.

Many counts were recorded for this clonotype. This chain uses TRBV28 with TRBJ1-4; D gene ambiguous. V lost 8 bases to trimming and J lost 8 bases, with 15 bases between them. This CDR3 has 13 residues. Germline CDR1 reads MDHEN; CDR2 reads SYDVKM. The CDR3 sequence is CASSALGLEKLFF. In DNA form, the CDR3 reads TGTGCCAGCTCAGCCCTGGGCCTGGAAAAACTGTTTTTT.

This clonotype was detected once. The CDR3 is CASSKLSSYGEQFF. The CDR3 DNA is TGTGCCAGCAGCAAACTAAGCTCCTACGGTGAGCAGTTCTTC. V usage is TRBV5-5 and J usage is TRBJ2-1, with D unclear. The CDR3 runs 14 residues. The V end was cut by 4 bases, the J end by 9 bases, with 17 bases between. CDR1 and CDR2 from the germline V gene are SGHKS and YYEKEE (reference sequence).

Concerning this clonotype: The missing conserved phenylalanine or tryptophan at the end of this CDR3 makes a read error likely. This chain uses TRBV6-1 with TRBJ2-5; D is unclear. The CDR3 extends over 15 amino acids. Germline V gives CDR1 MNHNS, CDR2 SASEGT. The V end was cut by 7 bases, the J end by 0 bases, with 15 bases between. The CDR3: CASTIGRVYQETQYL. In nucleotides, the CDR3 is TGTGCCAGCACTATAGGACGGGTTTACCAAGAGACCCAGTACCTC.

Notes on this clonotype: This CDR3 is missing its conserved last phenylalanine or tryptophan, likely due to a read error. This chain links TRBV7-9 with TRBJ2-1, with 7 bases identical to TRBD2. The germline gives CDR1 SEHNR, CDR2 FQNEAQ (reference sequence). The CDR3 loop spans 17 amino acids. The CDR3 DNA sequence: TGTGCCAGCAGTTTAGCGCTGGGCGGGAGCTCCTACAATGAGCAGTTCTCC. Translating it yields CASSLALGGSSYNEQFS.

The chain has TRBV20-1 and TRBJ2-1; the match to TRBD2 covers 10 bases. Per the germline V gene, CDR1 is DFQATT and CDR2 is SNEGSKA (reference sequence). Trimming cost V 0 bases and J 6 bases; bases outside gene matches: 8. The CDR3 sequence is 16 residues long. The CDR3 bases are TGCAGTGCTAGAGATATTAAAGCGGGAGGGTTCAATGAGCAGTTCTTC. Its protein is CSARDIKAGGFNEQFF.

This chain uses TRBV14 with TRBJ2-1; no clear D. The V end lost 9 bases, the J end lost 3 bases, and 9 bases lay between the germline ends. This CDR3 spans 12 amino acids. Germline lookup yields CDR1 SGHDN and CDR2 FVKESK. Here the CDR3 DNA reads TGTGCCAGAGGCCGGAACTACAATGAGCAGTTCTTC. Protein: CARGRNYNEQFF.

The J gene is TRBJ2-1, the V gene TRBV4-2, with a possible D match to TRBD2 (6 bases). CDR1 is LGHNA and CDR2 is YNFKEQ in the germline V gene. Trimming shortened V by 8 bases and J by 6 bases, and 20 bases separated the two germline ends. CDR3 length equals 15 residues. CDR3 in DNA: TGTGCCAGCGGGCCAACCGTGACTAGTGTCAATGAGCAGTTCTTC. The encoded protein is CASGPTVTSVNEQFF.

A remark on this clonotype: Sequence at one end of the junction differs from germline and may be a read error. This chain links TRBV11-3 with TRBJ1-1; no definite D call. The CDR3 consists of 14 residues. From germline, CDR1 is SGHNT and CDR2 YENEEA. For the CDR3, the DNA is TGTGCCTGCAGCTTAGCGGGGTATGACACTGAGGCTTTCTTT. The encoded protein is CACSLAGYDTEAFF.

V and J are TRBV29-1 and TRBJ2-3, with D perhaps TRBD1 (5 bases). V lost 1 base and J lost 10, with 12 bases in between. Germline V gene data show CDR1 as SQVTM and CDR2 as ANQGSEA. The CDR3 length is 12 residues. The CDR3: CSVEGEGDAQYF. The CDR3 region has the DNA TGCAGCGTTGAAGGTGAAGGGGATGCGCAGTATTTT.

This clonotype came up once. A read error may account for a junction end that differs from germline. The chain uses TRBV20-1 and TRBJ2-3, with 8 bases identical to TRBD2. Germline CDR1 reads DFQATT; CDR2 reads SNEGSKA (reference sequence). The CDR3 runs to 13 residues. The CDR3 region has the DNA TGCAGTGTTAGAACCAGCGGGAGTCTATACCTGTATTTT. Protein sequence: CSVRTSGSLYLYF.

As concerns this clonotype: The CDR3 carries no conserved terminal phenylalanine or tryptophan, so it likely arises from a read error. The V gene is TRBV11-2, the J gene TRBJ1-3, with D perhaps TRBD1 (5 bases). Germline lookup yields CDR1 SGHAT and CDR2 FQNNGV. The V end lost 11 bases, the J end lost 6 bases, and 17 bases lay between the germline ends. This CDR3 comprises 13 residues. CDR3 residues: CASAQGTVNTIYL. DNA for the CDR3: TGTGCCTCAGCCCAGGGAACTGTAAACACCATATATTTA.

This clonotype was seen repeatedly, ten times or more. The chain combines TRBV12-3 or TRBV12-4 with TRBJ1-2; 7 bases fit TRBD1. The junction had 5 bases not matched to a gene; V was cut back by 8 bases and J by 2 bases. This CDR3 comprises 13 residues. DNA of the CDR3: TGTGCCAGCGTCCAGGGGGTAAACTATGGCTACACCTTC. Protein: CASVQGVNYGYTF.

This clonotype appeared a single time. This chain connects TRBV29-1 to TRBJ1-3; D may be TRBD1 (5 bases). The CDR3 has 15 amino acids. The V gene lost 4 bases and the J gene lost 1 base, with 14 bases spanning the gap. Germline loops: CDR1 SQVTM, CDR2 ANQGSEA. The CDR3 nucleotides are TGCAGCGTTGTCAAAACAGGTAGTTCTGGAAACACCATATATTTT. It translates to CSVVKTGSSGNTIYF.